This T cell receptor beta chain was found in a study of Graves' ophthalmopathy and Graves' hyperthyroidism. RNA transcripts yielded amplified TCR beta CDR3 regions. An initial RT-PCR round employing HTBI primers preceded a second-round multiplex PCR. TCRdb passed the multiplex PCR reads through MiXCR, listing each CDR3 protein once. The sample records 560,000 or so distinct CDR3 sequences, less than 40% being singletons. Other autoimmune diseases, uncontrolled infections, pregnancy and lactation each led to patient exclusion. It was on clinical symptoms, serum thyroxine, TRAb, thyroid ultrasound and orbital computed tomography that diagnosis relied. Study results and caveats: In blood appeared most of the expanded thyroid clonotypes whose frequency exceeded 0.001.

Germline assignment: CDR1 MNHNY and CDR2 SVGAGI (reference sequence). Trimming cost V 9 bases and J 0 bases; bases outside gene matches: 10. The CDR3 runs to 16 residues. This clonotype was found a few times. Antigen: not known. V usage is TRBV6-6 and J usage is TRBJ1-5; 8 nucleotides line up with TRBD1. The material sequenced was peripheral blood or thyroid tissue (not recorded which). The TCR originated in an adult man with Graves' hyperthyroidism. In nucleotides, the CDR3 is TGTGCCAGTGACGACAGGGGAGTTTATAGCAATCAGCCCCAGCATTTT. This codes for CASDDRGVYSNQPQHF.